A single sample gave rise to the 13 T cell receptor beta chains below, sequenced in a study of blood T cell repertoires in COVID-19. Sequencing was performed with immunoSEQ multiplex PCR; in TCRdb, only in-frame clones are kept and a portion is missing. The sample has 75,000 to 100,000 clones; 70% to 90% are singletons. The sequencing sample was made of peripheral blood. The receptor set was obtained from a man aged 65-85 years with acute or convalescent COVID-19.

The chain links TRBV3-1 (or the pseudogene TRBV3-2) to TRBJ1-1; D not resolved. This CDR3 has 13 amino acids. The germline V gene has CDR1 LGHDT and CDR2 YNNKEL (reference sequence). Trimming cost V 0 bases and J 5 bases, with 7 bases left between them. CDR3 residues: CASSQEWTTEAFF. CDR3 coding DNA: TGTGCCAGCAGCCAAGAATGGACTACTGAAGCTTTCTTT.

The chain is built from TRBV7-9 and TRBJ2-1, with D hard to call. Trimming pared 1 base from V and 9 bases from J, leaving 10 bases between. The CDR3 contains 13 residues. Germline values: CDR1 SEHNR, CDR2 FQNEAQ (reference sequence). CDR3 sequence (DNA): TGTGCCAGCAGCTTAGACCTTGAGAGTGAGCAGTTCTTC. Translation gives CASSLDLESEQFF.

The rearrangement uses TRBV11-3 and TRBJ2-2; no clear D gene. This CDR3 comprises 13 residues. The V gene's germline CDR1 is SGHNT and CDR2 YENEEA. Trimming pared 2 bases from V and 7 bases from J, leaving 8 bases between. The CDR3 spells CASSLPASGELFF. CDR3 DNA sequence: TGTGCCAGCAGCTTACCGGCTAGCGGGGAGCTGTTTTTT.

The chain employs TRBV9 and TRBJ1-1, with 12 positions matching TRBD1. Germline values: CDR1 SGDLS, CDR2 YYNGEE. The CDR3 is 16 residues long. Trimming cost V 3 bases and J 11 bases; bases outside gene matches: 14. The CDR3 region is CASSAGTGGAGGRAFF. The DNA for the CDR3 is TGTGCCAGCAGCGCCGGGACAGGGGGCGCGGGGGGCAGGGCTTTCTTT.

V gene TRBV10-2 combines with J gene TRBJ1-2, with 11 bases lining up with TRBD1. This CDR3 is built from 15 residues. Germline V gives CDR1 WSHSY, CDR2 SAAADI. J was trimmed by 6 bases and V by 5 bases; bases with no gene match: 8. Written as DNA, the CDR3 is TGCGCCAGCAGTCGTTCCGGACAGGGGGCTGATGGCTACACCTTC. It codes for CASSRSGQGADGYTF.

The CDR3 DNA is TGTGCCATCAGTGAGTCGATACAGGCTACCGAGCAGTACTTC. Translation gives CAISESIQATEQYF. The J gene is TRBJ2-7, the V gene TRBV10-3; D is possibly TRBD1 (5 bases). The germline CDR1 and CDR2 sequences are ENHRY and SYGVKD. The V end was cut by 0 bases, the J end by 6 bases, with 12 bases between. The CDR3 consists of 14 residues.

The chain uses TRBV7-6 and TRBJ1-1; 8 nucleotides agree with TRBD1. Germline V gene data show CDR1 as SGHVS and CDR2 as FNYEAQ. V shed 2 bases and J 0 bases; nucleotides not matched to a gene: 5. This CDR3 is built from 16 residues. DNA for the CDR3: TGTGCCAGCAGCTTATCAGGGGGCAGGATGAACACTGAAGCTTTCTTT. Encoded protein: CASSLSGGRMNTEAFF. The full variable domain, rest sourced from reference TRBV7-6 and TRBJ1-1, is GAGVSQSPRYKVTKRGQDVALRCDPISGHVSLYWYRQALGQGPEFLTYFNYEAQQDKSGLPNDRFSAERPEGSISTLTIQRTEQRDSAMYRCASSLSGGRMNTEAFFGQGTRLTVV.

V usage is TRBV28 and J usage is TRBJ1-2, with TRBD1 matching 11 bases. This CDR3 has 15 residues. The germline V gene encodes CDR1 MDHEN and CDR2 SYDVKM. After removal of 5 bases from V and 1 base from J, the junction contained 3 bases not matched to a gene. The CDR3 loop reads CASSPGTGGNYGYTF. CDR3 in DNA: TGTGCCAGCAGTCCCGGGACAGGGGGTAACTATGGCTACACCTTC.

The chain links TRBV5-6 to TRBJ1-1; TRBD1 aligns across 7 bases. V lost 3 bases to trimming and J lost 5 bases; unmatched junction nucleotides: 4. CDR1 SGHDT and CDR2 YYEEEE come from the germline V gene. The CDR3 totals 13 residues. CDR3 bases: TGTGCCAGCAGCTGGGGGACAGCAACTGAAGCTTTCTTT. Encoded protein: CASSWGTATEAFF.

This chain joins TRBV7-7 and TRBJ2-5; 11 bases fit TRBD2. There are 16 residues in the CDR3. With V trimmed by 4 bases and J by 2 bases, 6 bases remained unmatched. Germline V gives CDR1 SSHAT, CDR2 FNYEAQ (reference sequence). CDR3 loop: CASSYLAGGQQETQYF. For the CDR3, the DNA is TGTGCCAGCAGCTACCTAGCGGGGGGCCAGCAAGAGACCCAGTACTTC.

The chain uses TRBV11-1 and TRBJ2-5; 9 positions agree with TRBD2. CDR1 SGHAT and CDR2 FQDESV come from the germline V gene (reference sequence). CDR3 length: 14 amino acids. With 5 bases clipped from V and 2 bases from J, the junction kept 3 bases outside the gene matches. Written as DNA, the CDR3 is TGTGCCAGCAGCCGAGCGGGGGGTCAAGAGACCCAGTACTTC. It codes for CASSRAGGQETQYF.

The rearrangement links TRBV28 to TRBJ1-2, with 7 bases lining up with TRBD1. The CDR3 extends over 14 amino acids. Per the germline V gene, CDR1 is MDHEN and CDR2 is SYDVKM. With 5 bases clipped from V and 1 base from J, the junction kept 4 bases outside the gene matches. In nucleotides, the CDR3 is TGTGCCAGCAGTCCGGGACAGCATAACTATGGCTACACCTTC. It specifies CASSPGQHNYGYTF.

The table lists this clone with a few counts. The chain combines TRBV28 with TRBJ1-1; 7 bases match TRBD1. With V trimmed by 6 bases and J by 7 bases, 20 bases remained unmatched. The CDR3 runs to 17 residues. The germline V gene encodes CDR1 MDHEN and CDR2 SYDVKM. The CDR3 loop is CASRFVSSGTEGIEAFF. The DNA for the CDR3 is TGTGCCAGCAGATTTGTGAGCTCCGGGACAGAGGGTATTGAAGCTTTCTTT.